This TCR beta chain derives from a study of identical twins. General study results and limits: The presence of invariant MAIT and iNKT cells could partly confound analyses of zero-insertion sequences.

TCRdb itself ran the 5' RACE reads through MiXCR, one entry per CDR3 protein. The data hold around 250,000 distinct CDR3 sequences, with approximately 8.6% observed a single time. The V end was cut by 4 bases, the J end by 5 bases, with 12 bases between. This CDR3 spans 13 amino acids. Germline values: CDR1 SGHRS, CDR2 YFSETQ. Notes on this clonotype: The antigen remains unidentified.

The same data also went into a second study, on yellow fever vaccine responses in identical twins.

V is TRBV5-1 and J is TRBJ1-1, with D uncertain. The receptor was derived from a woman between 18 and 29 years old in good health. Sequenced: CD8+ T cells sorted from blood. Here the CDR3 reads CASSGAGRTEAFF. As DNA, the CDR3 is TGCGCCAGCAGCGGAGCGGGGAGGACTGAAGCTTTCTTT.